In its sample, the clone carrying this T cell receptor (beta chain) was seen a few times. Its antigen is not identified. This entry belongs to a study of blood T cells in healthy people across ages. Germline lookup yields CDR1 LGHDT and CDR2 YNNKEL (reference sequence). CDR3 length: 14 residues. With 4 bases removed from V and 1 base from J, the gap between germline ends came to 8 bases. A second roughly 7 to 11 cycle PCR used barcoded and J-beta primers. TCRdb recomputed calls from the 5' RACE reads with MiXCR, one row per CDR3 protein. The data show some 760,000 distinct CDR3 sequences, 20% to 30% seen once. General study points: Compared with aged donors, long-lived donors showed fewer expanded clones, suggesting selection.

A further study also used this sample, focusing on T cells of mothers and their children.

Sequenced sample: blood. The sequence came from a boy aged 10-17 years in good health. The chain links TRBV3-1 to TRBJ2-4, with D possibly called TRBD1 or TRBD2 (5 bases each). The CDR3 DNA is TGTGCCAGCAGCCGGGGGTACGCCAAAAACATTCAGTACTTC. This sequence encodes CASSRGYAKNIQYF.